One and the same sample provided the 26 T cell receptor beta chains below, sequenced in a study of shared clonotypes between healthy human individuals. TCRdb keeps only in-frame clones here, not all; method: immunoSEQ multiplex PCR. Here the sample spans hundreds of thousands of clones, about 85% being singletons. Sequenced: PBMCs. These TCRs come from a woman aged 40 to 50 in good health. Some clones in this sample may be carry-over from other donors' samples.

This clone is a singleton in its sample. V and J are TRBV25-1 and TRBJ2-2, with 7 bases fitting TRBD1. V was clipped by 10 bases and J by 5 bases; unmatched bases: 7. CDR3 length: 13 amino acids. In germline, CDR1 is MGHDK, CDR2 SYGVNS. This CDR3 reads CAKTGLRTGELFF. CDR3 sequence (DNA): TGTGCCAAGACAGGGCTAAGGACCGGGGAGCTGTTTTTT.

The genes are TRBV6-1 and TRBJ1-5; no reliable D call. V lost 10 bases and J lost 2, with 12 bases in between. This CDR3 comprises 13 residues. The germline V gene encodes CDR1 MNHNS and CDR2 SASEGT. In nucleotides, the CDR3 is TGTGCCACAGCTCAAGGCCGCAATCAGCCCCAGCATTTT. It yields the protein CATAQGRNQPQHF.

CDR3 DNA sequence: TGTGCCAGCAGCCAAAGGACTAGCGGGACGGAGACCCAGTACTTC. Protein sequence: CASSQRTSGTETQYF. The chain links TRBV14 to TRBJ2-5; 12 nucleotides match TRBD2. Germline CDR1 is SGHDN and CDR2 is FVKESK. The CDR3 is 15 amino acids. Unmatched junction bases numbered 3, after V lost 2 bases and J lost 5 bases.

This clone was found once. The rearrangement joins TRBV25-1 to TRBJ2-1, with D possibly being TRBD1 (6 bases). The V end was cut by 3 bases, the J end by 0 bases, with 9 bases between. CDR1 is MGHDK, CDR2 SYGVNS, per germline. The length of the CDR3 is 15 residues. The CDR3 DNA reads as TGTGCCAGCAGTGAGGACAGTAGCTCCTACAATGAGCAGTTCTTC. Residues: CASSEDSSSYNEQFF.

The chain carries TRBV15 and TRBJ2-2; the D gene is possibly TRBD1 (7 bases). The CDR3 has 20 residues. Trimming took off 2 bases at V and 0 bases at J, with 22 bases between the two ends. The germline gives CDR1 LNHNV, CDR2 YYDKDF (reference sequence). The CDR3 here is CATSRNRGSRDSANTGELFF. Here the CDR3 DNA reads TGTGCCACCAGCAGAAACAGGGGCAGTCGGGACTCAGCGAACACCGGGGAGCTGTTTTTT. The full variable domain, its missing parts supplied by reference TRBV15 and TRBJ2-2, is DAMVIQNPRYQVTQFGKPVTLSCSQTLNHNVMYWYQQKSSQAPKLLFHYYDKDFNNEADTPDNFQSRRPNTSFCFLDIRSPGLGDTAMYLCATSRNRGSRDSANTGELFFGEGSRLTVL.

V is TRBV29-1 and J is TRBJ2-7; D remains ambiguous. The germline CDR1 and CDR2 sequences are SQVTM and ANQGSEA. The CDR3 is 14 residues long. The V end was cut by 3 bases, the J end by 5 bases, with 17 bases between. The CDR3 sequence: CSVEVILGSDEQYF. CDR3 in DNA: TGCAGCGTTGAGGTGATTCTAGGGTCCGACGAGCAGTACTTC.

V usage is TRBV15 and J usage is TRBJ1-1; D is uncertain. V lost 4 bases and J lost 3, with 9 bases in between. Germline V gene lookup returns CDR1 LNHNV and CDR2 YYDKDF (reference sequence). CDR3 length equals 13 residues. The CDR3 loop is CATSKPGYTEAFF. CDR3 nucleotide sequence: TGTGCCACCAGCAAGCCCGGATACACTGAAGCTTTCTTT.

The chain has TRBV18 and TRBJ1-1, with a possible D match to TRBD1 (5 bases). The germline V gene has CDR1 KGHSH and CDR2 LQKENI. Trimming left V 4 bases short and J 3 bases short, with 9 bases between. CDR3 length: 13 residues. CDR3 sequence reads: CASSQGADTEAFF. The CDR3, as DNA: TGTGCCAGCTCACAAGGGGCCGACACTGAAGCTTTCTTT.

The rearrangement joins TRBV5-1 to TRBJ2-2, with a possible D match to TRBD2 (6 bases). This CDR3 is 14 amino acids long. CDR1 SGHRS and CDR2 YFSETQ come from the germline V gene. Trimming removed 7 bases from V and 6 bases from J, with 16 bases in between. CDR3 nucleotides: TGCGCCAGCGGAGCGGCGGGATGGTCCGGGGAGCTGTTTTTT. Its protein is CASGAAGWSGELFF. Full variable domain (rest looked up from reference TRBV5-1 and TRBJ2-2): KAGVTQTPRYLIKTRGQQVTLSCSPISGHRSVSWYQQTPGQGLQFLFEYFSETQRNKGNFPGRFSGRQFSNSRSEMNVSTLELGDSALYLCASGAAGWSGELFFGEGSRLTVL.

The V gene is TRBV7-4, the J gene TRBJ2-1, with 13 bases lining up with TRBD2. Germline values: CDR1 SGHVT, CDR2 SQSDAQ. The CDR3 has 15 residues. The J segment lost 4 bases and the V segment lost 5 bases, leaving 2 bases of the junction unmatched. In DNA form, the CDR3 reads TGTGCCAGCAGCGGACTAGCGGGAGAGTACAATGAGCAGTTCTTC. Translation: CASSGLAGEYNEQFF.

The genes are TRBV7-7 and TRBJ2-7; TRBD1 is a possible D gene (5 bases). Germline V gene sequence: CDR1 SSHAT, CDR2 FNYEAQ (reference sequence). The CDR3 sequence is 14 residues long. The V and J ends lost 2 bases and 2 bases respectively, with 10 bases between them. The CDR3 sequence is CASSLFPGPYEQYF. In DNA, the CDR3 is TGTGCCAGCAGCTTATTCCCAGGGCCCTACGAGCAGTACTTC.

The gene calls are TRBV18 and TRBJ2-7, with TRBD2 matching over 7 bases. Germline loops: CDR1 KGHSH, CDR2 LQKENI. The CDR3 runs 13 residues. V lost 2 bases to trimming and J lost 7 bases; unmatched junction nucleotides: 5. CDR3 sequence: CASSPEGAGEQYF. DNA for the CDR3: TGTGCCAGCTCACCAGAGGGAGCGGGGGAGCAGTACTTC.

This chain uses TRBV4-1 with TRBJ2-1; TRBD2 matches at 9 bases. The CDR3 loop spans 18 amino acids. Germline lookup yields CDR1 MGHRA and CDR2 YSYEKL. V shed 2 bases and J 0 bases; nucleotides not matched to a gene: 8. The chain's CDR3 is CASSQFRLAAVSYNEQFF. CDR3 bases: TGCGCCAGCAGCCAATTCCGACTAGCGGCGGTCTCCTACAATGAGCAGTTCTTC.

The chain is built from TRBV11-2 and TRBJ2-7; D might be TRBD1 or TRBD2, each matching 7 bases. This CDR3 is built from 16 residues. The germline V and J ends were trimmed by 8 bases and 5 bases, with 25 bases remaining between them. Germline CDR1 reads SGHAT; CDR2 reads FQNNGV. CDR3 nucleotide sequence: TGTGCCAGCGCGTTAAGAGGGGGCGGGAGCGCCAACGAGCAGTACTTC. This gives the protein CASALRGGGSANEQYF.

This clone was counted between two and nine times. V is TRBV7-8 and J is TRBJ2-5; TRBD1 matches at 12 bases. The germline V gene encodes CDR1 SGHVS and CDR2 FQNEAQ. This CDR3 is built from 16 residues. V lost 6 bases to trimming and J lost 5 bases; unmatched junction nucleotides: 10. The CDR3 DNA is TGTGCCAGCAGTTCGCGACGGGACAGGGGGCGTGAGACCCAGTACTTC. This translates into CASSSRRDRGRETQYF.

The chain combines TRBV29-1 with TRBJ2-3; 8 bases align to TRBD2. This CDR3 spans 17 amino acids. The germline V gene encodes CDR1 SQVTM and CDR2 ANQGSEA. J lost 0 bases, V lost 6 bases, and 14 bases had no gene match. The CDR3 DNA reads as TGCAGCGTCGACAACCCCGGGAGGGCCCTCAGCACAGATACGCAGTATTTT. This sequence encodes CSVDNPGRALSTDTQYF.

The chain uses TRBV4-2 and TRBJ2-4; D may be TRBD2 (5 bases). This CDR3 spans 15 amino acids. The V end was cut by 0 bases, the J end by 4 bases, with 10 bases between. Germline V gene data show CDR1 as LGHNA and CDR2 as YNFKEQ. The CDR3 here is CASSQEVWTKNIQYF. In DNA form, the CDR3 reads TGTGCCAGCAGCCAAGAAGTTTGGACTAAAAACATTCAGTACTTC.

Here the CDR3 reads CASSEGQATEAFF. The CDR3 DNA follows: TGTGCCAGCAGCGAAGGACAAGCTACTGAAGCTTTCTTT. The V and J genes are TRBV7-9 and TRBJ1-1, with a possible D match to TRBD1 (5 bases). This CDR3 is 13 amino acids long. With 5 bases removed from V and 5 bases from J, the gap between germline ends came to 12 bases. Germline V gene lookup returns CDR1 SEHNR and CDR2 FQNEAQ (reference sequence).

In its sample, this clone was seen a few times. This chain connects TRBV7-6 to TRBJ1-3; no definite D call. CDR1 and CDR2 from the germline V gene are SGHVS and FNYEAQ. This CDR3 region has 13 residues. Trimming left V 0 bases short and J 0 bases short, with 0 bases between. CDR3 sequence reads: CASSLASGNTIYF. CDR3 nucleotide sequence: TGTGCCAGCAGCTTAGCCTCTGGAAACACCATATATTTT.

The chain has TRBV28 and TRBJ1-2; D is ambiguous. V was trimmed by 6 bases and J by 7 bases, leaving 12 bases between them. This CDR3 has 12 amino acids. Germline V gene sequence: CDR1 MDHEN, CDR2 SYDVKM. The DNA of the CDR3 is TGTGCCAGCAGCCCAAGTGAGGTTGGCTACACCTTC. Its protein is CASSPSEVGYTF.

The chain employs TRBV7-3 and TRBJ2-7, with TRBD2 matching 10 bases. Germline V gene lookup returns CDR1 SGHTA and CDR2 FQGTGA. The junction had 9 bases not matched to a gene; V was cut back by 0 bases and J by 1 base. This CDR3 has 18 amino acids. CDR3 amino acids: CASSLTPVSGRLSYEQYF. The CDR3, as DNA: TGTGCCAGCAGCTTAACGCCGGTTAGCGGGAGGTTGTCCTACGAGCAGTACTTC. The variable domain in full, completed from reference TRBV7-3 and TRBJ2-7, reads GAGVSQTPSNKVTEKGKYVELRCDPISGHTALYWYRQSLGQGPEFLIYFQGTGAADDSGLPNDRFFAVRPEGSVSTLKIQRTERGDSAVYLCASSLTPVSGRLSYEQYFGPGTRLTVT.

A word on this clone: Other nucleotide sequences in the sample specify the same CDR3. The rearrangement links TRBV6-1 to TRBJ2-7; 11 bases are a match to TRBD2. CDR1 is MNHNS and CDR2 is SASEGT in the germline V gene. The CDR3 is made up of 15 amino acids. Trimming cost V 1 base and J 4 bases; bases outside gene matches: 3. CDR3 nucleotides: TGTGCCAGCAGTGAAGGCACTAGCGGGAGTTACGAGCAGTACTTC. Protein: CASSEGTSGSYEQYF.

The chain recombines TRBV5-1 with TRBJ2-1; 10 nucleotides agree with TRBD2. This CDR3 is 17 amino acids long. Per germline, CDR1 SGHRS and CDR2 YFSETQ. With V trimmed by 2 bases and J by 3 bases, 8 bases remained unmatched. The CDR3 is CASSFTGGLAFYNEQFF. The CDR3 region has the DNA TGCGCCAGCAGCTTTACTGGGGGACTAGCGTTCTACAATGAGCAGTTCTTC. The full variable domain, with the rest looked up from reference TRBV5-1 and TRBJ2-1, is KAGVTQTPRYLIKTRGQQVTLSCSPISGHRSVSWYQQTPGQGLQFLFEYFSETQRNKGNFPGRFSGRQFSNSRSEMNVSTLELGDSALYLCASSFTGGLAFYNEQFFGPGTRLTVL.

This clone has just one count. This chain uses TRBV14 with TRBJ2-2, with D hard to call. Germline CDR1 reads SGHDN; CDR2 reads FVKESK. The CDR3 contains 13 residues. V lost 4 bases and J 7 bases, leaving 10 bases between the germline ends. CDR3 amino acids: CASSPSIHGELFF. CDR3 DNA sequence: TGTGCCAGCAGCCCATCTATTCACGGGGAGCTGTTTTTT.

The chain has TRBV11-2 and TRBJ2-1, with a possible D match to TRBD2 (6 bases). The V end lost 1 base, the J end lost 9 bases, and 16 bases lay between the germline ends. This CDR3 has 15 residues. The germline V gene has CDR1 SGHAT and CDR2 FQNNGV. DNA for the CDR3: TGTGCCAGCAGCTTAGGGCCGACTGGGGGAGGTGAGCAGTTCTTC. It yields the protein CASSLGPTGGGEQFF.

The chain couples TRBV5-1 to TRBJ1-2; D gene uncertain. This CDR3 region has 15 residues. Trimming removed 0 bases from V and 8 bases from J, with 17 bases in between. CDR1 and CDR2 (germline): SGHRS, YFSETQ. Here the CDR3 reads CASSLGRGTAGGYTF. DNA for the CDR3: TGCGCCAGCAGCTTGGGGCGGGGAACCGCGGGGGGCTACACCTTC.